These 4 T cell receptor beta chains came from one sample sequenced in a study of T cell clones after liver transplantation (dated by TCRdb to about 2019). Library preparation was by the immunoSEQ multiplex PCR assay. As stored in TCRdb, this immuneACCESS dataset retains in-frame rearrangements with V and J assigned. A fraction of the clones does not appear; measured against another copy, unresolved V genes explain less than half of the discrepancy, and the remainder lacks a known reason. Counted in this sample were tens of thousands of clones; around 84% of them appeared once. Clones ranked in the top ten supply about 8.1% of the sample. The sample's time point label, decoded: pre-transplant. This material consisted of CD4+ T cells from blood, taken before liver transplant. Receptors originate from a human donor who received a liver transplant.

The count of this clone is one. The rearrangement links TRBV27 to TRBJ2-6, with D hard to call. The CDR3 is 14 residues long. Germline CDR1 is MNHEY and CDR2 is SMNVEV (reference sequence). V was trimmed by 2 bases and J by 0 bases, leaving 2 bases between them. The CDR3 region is CASSLSSGANVLTF. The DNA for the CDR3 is TGTGCCAGCAGTTTAAGCTCTGGGGCCAACGTCCTGACTTTC.

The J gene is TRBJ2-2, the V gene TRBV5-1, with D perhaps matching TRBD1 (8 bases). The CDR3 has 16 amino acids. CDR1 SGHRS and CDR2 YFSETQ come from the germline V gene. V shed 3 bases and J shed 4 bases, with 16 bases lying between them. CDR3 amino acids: CASSSNRGEGTGELFF. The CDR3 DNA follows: TGCGCCAGCAGCTCTAACAGGGGGGAGGGCACCGGGGAGCTGTTTTTT.

CDR3 nucleotide sequence: TGTGCCAGCACCCCCGAGGGACAGGGTTTCCACGAGCAGTACTTC. Translating gives CASTPEGQGFHEQYF. The chain combines TRBV2 with TRBJ2-7; 9 bases agree with TRBD1. J gave up 5 bases and V 7 bases, and 12 bases lay outside the gene matches. Germline CDR1 is SNHLY and CDR2 is FYNNEI. The CDR3 is made up of 15 amino acids.

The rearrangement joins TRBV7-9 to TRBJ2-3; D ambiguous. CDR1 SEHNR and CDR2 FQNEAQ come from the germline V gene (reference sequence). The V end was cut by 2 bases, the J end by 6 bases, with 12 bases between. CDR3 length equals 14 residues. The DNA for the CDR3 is TGTGCCAGCAGCTTAAGCACAGCGTTCGATACGCAGTATTTT. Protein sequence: CASSLSTAFDTQYF.